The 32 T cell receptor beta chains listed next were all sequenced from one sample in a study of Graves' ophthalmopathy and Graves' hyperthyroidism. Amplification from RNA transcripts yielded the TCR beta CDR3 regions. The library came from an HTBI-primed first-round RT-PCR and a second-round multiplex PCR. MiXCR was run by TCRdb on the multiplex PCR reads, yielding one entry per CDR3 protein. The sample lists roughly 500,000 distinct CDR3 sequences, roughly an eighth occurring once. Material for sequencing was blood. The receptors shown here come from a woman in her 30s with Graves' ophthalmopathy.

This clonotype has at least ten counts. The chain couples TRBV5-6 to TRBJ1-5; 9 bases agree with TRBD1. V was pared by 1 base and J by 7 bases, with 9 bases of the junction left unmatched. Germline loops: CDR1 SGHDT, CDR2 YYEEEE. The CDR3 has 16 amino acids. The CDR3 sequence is CASSLKTGTGSQPQHF. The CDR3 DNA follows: TGTGCCAGCAGCTTGAAAACCGGGACAGGGAGCCAGCCCCAGCATTTT.

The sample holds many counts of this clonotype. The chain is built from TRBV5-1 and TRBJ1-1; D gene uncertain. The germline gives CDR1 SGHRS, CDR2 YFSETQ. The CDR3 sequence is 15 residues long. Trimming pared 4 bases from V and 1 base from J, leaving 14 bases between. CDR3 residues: CASSREGRTNTEAFF. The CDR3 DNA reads TGCGCCAGCAGCCGCGAGGGCAGGACGAACACTGAAGCTTTCTTT.

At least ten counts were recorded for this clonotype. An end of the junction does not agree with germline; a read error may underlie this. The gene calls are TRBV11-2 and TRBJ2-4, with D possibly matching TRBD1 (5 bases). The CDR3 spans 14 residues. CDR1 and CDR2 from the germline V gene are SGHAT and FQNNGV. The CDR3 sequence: CASSLGPGKNIKYF. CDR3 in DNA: TGTGCCAGCAGCTTAGGTCCAGGGAAAAACATTAAGTACTTC.

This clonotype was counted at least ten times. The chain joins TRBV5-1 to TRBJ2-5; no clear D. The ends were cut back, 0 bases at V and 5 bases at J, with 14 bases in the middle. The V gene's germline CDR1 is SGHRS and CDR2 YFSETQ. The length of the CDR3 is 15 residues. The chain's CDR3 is CASSLDFKGFETQYF. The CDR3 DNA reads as TGCGCCAGCAGCTTGGATTTTAAGGGTTTTGAGACCCAGTACTTC.

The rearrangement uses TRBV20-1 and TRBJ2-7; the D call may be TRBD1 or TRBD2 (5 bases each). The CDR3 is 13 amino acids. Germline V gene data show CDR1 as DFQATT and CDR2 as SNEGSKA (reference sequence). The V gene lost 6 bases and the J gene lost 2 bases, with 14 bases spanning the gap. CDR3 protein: CSARRGAAYEQYF. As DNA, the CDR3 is TGCAGTGCGAGGAGAGGGGCCGCCTACGAGCAGTACTTC.

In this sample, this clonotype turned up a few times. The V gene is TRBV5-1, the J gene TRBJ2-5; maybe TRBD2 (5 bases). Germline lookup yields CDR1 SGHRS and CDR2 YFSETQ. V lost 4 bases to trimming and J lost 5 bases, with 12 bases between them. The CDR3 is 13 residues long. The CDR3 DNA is TGCGCCAGCAGCGACTCCCGGGGTGAGACCCAGTACTTC. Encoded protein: CASSDSRGETQYF.

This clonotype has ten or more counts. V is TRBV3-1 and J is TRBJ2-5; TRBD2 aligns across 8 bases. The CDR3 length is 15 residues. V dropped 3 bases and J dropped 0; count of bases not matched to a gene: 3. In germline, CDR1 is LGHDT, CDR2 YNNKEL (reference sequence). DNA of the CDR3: TGTGCCAGCAGCCACGTAGCGGGGCACCAAGAGACCCAGTACTTC. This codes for CASSHVAGHQETQYF.

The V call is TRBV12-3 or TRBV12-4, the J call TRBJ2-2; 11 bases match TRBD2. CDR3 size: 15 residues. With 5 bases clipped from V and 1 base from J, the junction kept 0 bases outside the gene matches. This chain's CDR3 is CASSTSGGNTGELFF. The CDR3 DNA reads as TGTGCCAGCAGTACTAGCGGGGGGAACACCGGGGAGCTGTTTTTT.

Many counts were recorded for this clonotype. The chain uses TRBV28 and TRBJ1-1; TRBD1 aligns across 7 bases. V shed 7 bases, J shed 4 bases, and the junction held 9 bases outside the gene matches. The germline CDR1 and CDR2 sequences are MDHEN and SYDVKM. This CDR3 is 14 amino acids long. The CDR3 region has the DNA TGTGCCAGCACCGTCGACAGGGCCCCCACTGAAGCTTTCTTT. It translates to CASTVDRAPTEAFF.

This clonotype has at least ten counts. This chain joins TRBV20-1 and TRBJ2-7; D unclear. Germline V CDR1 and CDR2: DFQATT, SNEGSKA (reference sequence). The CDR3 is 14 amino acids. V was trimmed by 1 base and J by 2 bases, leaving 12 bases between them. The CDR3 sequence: CSARAPNRPYEQYF. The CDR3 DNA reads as TGCAGTGCTAGAGCTCCCAACCGACCCTACGAGCAGTACTTC.

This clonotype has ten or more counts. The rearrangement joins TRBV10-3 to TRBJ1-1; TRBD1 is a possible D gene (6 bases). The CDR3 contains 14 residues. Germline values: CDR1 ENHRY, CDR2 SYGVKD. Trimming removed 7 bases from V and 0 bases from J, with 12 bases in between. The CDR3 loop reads CAITRTAMNTEAFF. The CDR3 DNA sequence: TGTGCCATCACCCGGACAGCTATGAACACTGAAGCTTTCTTT.

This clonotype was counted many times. The CDR3 spells CASSLEGSYNSPLHF. DNA for the CDR3: TGCGCCAGCAGCTTGGAAGGCTCCTATAATTCACCCCTCCACTTT. The rearrangement joins TRBV5-1 to TRBJ1-6; no clear D. Germline V gene lookup returns CDR1 SGHRS and CDR2 YFSETQ. V was cut by 0 bases and J by 0 bases, with 4 bases left in between. The CDR3 loop spans 15 amino acids. Full variable domain (missing parts from reference TRBV5-1 and TRBJ1-6): KAGVTQTPRYLIKTRGQQVTLSCSPISGHRSVSWYQQTPGQGLQFLFEYFSETQRNKGNFPGRFSGRQFSNSRSEMNVSTLELGDSALYLCASSLEGSYNSPLHFGNGTRLTVT.

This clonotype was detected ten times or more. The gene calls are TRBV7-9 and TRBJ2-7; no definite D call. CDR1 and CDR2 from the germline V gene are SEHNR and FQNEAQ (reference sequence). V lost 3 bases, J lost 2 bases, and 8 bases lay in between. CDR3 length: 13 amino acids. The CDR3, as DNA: TGTGCCAGCAGCTTTGGAGTGCCCTACGAGCAGTACTTC. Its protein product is CASSFGVPYEQYF.

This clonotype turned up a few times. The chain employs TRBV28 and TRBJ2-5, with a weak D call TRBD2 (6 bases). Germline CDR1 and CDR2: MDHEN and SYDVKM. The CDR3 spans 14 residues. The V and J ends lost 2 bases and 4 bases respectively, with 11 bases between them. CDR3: CASSLGGRPETQYF. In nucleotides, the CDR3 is TGTGCCAGCAGTTTAGGGGGGAGGCCAGAGACCCAGTACTTC.

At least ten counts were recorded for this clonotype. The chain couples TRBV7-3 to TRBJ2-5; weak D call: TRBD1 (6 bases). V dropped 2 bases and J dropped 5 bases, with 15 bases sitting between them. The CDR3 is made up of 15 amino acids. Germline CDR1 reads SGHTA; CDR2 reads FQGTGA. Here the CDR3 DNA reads TGTGCCAGCAGCTTATTTGCAGGGGTTAGTGAGACCCAGTACTTC. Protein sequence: CASSLFAGVSETQYF.

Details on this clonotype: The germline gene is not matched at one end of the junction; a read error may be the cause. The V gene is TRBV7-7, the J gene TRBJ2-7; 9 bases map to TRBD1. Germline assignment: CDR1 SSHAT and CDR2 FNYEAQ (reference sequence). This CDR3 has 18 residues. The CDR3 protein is CASSLDRGQGNYSYEQYF. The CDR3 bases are TGTGCTAGCAGCTTAGATAGGGGACAGGGCAATTACTCCTACGAGCAGTACTTC.

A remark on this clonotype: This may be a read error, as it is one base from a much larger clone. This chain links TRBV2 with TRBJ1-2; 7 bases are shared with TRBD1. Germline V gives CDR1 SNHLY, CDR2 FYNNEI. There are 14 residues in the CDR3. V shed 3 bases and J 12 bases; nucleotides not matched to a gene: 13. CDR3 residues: CASSDRGQVWGDTF. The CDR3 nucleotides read TGTGCCAGCAGTGATAGAGGACAGGTTTGGGGGGACACCTTC.

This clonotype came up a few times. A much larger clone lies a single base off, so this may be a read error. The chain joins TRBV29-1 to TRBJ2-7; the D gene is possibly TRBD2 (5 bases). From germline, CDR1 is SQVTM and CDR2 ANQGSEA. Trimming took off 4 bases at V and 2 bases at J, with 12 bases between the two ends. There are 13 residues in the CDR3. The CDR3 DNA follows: TGCAGCGTTGCGAGGGCTGAACCCTACGAGCAGTACTTC. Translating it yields CSVARAEPYEQYF.

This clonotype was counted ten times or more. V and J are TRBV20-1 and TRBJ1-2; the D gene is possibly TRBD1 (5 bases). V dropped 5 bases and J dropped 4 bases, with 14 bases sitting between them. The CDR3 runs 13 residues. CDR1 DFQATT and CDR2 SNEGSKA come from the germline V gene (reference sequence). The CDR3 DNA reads TGCAGTGCTGCAGCCGGGACGGGCTATGGCTACACCTTC. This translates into CSAAAGTGYGYTF.

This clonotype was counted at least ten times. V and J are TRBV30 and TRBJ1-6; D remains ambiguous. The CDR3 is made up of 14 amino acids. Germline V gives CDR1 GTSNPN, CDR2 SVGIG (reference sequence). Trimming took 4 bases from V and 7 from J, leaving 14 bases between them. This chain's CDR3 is CAWNKGQSNSPLHF. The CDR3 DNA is TGTGCCTGGAATAAAGGCCAGTCCAATTCACCCCTCCACTTT.

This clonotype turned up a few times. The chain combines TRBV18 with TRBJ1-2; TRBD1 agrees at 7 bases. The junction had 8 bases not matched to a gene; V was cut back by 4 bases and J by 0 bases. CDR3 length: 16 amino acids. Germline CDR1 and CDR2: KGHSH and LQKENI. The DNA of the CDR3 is TGTGCCAGCTCACTGGACAGGCGGTCTGCTAACTATGGCTACACCTTC. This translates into CASSLDRRSANYGYTF.

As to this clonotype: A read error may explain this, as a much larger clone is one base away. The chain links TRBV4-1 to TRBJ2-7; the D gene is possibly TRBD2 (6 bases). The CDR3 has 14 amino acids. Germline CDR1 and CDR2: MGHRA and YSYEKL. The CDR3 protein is CASSLYSADYERYF. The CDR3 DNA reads TGCGCCAGCAGCCTATATTCAGCGGACTACGAGCGGTACTTC.

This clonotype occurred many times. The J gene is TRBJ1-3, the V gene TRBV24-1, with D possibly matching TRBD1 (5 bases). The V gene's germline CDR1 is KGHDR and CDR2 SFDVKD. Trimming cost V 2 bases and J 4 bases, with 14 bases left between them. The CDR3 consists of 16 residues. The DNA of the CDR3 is TGTGCCACCAGTGATTCGCCGGGACTCAAAGGAAACACCATATATTTT. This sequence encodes CATSDSPGLKGNTIYF.

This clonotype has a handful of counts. CDR3 nucleotide sequence: TGTGCCAGCAGTTTACCGGGACAGGGGAACACCGGGGAGCTGTTTTTT. Translated, it gives CASSLPGQGNTGELFF. The gene calls are TRBV27 and TRBJ2-2; 9 bases are shared with TRBD1. The germline V gene has CDR1 MNHEY and CDR2 SMNVEV (reference sequence). The CDR3 spans 16 residues. J gave up 1 base and V 2 bases, and 2 bases lay outside the gene matches.

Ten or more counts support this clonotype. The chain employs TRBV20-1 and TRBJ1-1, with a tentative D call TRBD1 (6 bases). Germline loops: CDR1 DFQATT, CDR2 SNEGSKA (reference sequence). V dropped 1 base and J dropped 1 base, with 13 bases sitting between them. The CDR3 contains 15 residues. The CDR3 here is CSARALDSPNTEAFF. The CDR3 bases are TGCAGTGCTAGAGCTCTGGACAGCCCGAACACTGAAGCTTTCTTT.

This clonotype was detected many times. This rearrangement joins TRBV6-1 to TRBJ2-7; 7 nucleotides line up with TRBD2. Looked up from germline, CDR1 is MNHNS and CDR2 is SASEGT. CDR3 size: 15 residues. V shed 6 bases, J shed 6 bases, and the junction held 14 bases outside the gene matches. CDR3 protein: CASRPTSALDGEQYF. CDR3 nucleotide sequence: TGTGCCAGCAGGCCAACTAGCGCCCTCGACGGCGAGCAGTACTTC.

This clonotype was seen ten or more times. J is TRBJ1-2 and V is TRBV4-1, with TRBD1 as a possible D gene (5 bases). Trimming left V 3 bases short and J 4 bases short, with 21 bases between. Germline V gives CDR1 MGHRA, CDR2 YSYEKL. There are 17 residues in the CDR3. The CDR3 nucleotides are TGCGCCAGCAGCCAGGCCCTTCGGGGCAGGGATACCTATGGCTACACCTTC. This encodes CASSQALRGRDTYGYTF.

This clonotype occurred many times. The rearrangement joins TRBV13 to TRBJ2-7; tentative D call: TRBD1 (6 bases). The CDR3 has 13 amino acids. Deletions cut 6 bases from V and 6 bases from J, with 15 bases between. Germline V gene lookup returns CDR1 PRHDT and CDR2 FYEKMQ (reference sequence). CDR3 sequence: CASRDRRQGEQYF. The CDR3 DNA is TGTGCCAGCAGGGACAGACGGCAAGGCGAGCAGTACTTC.

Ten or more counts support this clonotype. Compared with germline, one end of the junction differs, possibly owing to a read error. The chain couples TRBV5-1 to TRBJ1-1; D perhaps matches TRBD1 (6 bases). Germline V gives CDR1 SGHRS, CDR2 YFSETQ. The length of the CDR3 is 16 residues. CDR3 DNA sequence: TGCGCCAGCAGCGGGAGGCCGATTCAGGGGAACACTGAAGCTCTCTTT. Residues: CASSGRPIQGNTEALF.

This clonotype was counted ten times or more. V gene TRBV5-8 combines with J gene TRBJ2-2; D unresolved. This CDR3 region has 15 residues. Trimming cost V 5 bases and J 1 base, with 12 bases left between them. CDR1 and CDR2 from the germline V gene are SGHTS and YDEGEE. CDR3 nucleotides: TGTGCCAGCAGGAGCCGGGCCCTGAACACCGGGGAGCTGTTTTTT. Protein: CASRSRALNTGELFF.

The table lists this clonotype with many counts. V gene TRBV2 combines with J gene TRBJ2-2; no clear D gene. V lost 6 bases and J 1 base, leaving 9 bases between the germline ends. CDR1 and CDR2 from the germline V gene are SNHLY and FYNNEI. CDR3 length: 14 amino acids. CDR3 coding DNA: TGTGCCAGCAGCTCCCGACGGAACACCGGGGAGCTGTTTTTT. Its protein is CASSSRRNTGELFF.

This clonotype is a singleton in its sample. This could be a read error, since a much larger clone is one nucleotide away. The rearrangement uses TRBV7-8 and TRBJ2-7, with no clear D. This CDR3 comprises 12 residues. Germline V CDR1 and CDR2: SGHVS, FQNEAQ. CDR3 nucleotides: TGTGTCAGCAGCTTGACTTACTACGAGCAGTACTTC. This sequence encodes CVSSLTYYEQYF. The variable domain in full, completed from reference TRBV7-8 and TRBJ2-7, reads GAGVSQSPRYKVAKRGQDVALRCDPISGHVSLFWYQQALGQGPEFLTYFQNEAQLDKSGLPSDRFFAERPEGSVSTLKIQRTQQEDSAVYLCVSSLTYYEQYFGPGTRLTVT.